The T cell receptor beta chain under discussion was sequenced for a study of CD8+CD57+ T cells in acquired aplastic anemia. Study-level results: Almost 30 shared CD8+ CDR3s appeared highly expressed within patients' immunodominant clones.

Germline-derived CDR1 and CDR2 are SEHNR and FQNEAQ (reference sequence). The CDR3 is made up of 13 amino acids. Deletions cut 2 bases from V and 10 bases from J, with 14 bases between. Only patients with CD8+CD57+ cell expansion on flow cytometry were chosen for sequencing. About this clonotype: Its antigen remains unknown.

Genomic DNA acted as the template from which TCR beta VDJ combination and CDR3 sequence profiling were carried out. TCRdb ran MiXCR on the reads and lists one entry per CDR3 protein. The sample carries about 250,000 distinct CDR3 sequences, around half recorded once. The sample was sorted CD4+, CD8+, or CD8+CD57+ T cells (not recorded which) from PBMCs. The V and J genes are TRBV7-9 and TRBJ1-1; D is unclear. The sequence was obtained from a human donor with aplastic anemia. CDR3 DNA sequence: TGTGCCAGCAGCTTAACGGGGTTGAGCGGAGCTTTCTTT. Its translation: CASSLTGLSGAFF.